The following is a T cell receptor (beta chain) sequence with its context. The clone's antigen remains unknown. Base qualities are not recorded, but no much larger clone differs from it by a single base. These data come from a study of blood T cell repertoires in COVID-19 (dated by TCRdb to the early 2020s). Study-wide context: The collaborator samples originated in the United States, Italy and Spain and spanned the acute and convalescent phases of COVID-19. Where HLA class I and class II types were available, the types were taken from metadata supplied by the sample provider, not from assay-based typing. Samples came from the ongoing ImmuneRACE study (first 160 participants) plus 1,254 subjects from 6 global collaborators. The prospective study material was composed of cDNA or gDNA derived from T cells, B-cell-depleted T cells, or PBMCs. A de-identified subject ID, COVID-19 status, age in years and sex were almost always included in the sample metadata. A freely available public database, intended as a resource for researchers studying the immune response to SARS-CoV-2, is where the repertoires were released. The dataset comprised deeply sampled blood TCRbeta repertoires from subjects exposed to, actively infected with, or recovered from COVID-19.

General study outcomes and caveats: How much clinical and demographic metadata was included differed by source and by participant, and the metadata was provided uncurated.

The immunoSEQ Assay, a bias-controlled multiplex PCR, was used to amplify TCRbeta CDR3 regions from genomic DNA. In the source study's methods: The number of nucleated cells in each sample was estimated from the amplification of reference gene primers within the assay. To quantify the absolute abundance of each unique TCRbeta CDR3 rearrangement, sequence reads were collapsed and filtered. For each sample, productive Simpson clonality was calculated as the square root of Simpson's diversity index over productive rearrangements. Entries here come from immuneACCESS through TCRdb and include only in-frame sequences with V and J called. Some clones fail to appear in such tables; in the studies checked, an unresolved V gene covers under half of the shortfall, and the cause of the remainder is unknown. V, J and clone size are taken as reported in that table, and D and trimming were inferred from the DNA itself. This sample lists over 150,000 clones; 75% to 85% were detected once. Together, the top ten hold around 14% of the sample.

V and J lose 0 bases and 6 bases, and a span of 6 bases separates them. From cysteine to phenylalanine, the CDR3 is 13 amino acids long. Only CDR3 DNA is held: 39 bases, read in frame from base 1. CDR1 and CDR2 are drawn from the germline V gene: SGDLS, YYNGEE. Whole blood was collected in K2EDTA tubes by collaborating institutions according to the institutions' own protocols. Collaborator samples were shipped for TCRbeta analysis as frozen whole blood, isolated PBMCs, or DNA extracted from either sample type. Sequencing used peripheral blood. The TCR comes from a human donor in a cohort sampled during active COVID-19. The rearrangement joined TRBV9 to TRBJ1-4; no D gene is confidently identified. The sequenced DNA: TGTGCCAGCAGCGTAGCGGTAGATGAAAAACTGTTTTTT. Translated, it reads CASSVAVDEKLFF.